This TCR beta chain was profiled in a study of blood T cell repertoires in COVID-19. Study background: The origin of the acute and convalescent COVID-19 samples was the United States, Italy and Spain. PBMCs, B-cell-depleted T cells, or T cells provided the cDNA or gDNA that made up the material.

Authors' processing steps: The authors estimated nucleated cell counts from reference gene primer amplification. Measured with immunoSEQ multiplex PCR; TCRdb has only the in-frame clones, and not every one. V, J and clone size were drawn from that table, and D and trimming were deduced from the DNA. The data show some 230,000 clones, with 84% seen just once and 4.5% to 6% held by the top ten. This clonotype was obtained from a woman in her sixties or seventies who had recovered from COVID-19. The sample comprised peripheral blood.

The CDR3 DNA is TGTGCCAGTAGTCCTAACCGGGACAGGACCGTGGGGGCTTTCTTT. Protein sequence: CASSPNRDRTVGAFF. V gene TRBV19 combines with J gene TRBJ1-1, with TRBD1 matching over 8 bases. Unmatched junction bases numbered 16, after V lost 5 bases and J lost 11 bases. This CDR3 spans 15 amino acids. In germline, CDR1 is LNHDA, CDR2 SQIVND (reference sequence).